Here is one T cell receptor (beta chain) with its context. Its antigen is unidentified. This entry is derived from a study of cytomegalovirus exposure and HLA in healthy donors. Whole-study context: Early released data comprised 80 million or so unique TCRs from HLA-typed donors.

This CDR3 is built from 16 residues. The V end was cut by 4 bases, the J end by 6 bases, with 19 bases between. Per germline, CDR1 SNHLY and CDR2 FYNNEI. PCR was performed using 60 Vbeta and 13 Jbeta primers. This table comes from immunoSEQ multiplex PCR, and its TCRdb copy is limited to in-frame clones, with some not included. Of about 180,000 clones in the sample, 80% were seen once. Overall study findings and caveats: Reported results showed that the classifier diagnosed cytomegalovirus status with high specificity and sensitivity. Later work associated more than 15,000 TCR beta sequences with HLA alleles at 0.05 false discovery rate. Some V segments (TRBV6-2 and TRBV6-3 among them) were excluded as indistinguishable.

The rearrangement links TRBV2 to TRBJ1-5, with D possibly being TRBD1 (5 bases). The sample was PBMCs. This clonotype was sampled from a man under 40 in good health and CMV-seropositive. The CDR3 region has the DNA TGTGCCAGCAGTGTAGGAGCGGGGCCCGTGGGTCAGCCCCAGCATTTT. This gives the protein CASSVGAGPVGQPQHF.